These 21 T cell receptor beta chains originate from one sample sequenced in a study of cytomegalovirus exposure and HLA in healthy donors. With 60 Vbeta and 13 Jbeta primers, the PCR was carried out. The method was immunoSEQ multiplex PCR; TCRdb's version includes in-frame clones alone and lacks a portion of them. This table holds 120,000 or so clones, around 86% found once. The sequencing sample was made of PBMCs. Source of these receptors: a young man in good health and CMV-seronegative.

The rearrangement uses TRBV27 and TRBJ2-2; D ambiguous. CDR1 MNHEY and CDR2 SMNVEV come from the germline V gene (reference sequence). This CDR3 has 21 amino acids. Trimming removed 5 bases at V and 1 base at J, with 29 bases between. The CDR3 loop reads CASSPRPRLPPPTKNTGELFF. The CDR3 coding sequence is TGTGCCAGCAGTCCCCGCCCCAGACTGCCACCCCCCACAAAGAACACCGGGGAGCTGTTTTTT.

J is TRBJ2-3 and V is TRBV6-5; D gene ambiguous. In germline, CDR1 is MNHEY, CDR2 SVGAGI. CDR3 length: 16 residues. With 0 bases removed from V and 2 bases from J, the gap between germline ends came to 12 bases. The CDR3 DNA follows: TGTGCCAGCAGTTACTCGACTTTCACGATCACAGATACGCAGTATTTT. Its translation: CASSYSTFTITDTQYF.

The chain recombines TRBV29-1 with TRBJ2-5, with 8 bases identical to TRBD1. Losses at the gene ends were 7 bases for V and 4 bases for J; bases not matched to a gene: 5. Germline assignment: CDR1 SQVTM and CDR2 ANQGSEA. The CDR3 has 12 amino acids. CDR3 region: CSAGQGGETQYF. CDR3 DNA: TGCAGCGCCGGACAGGGAGGAGAGACCCAGTACTTC.

The chain combines TRBV19 with TRBJ1-6; tentatively, D is TRBD1 (5 bases). Germline V gene data show CDR1 as LNHDA and CDR2 as SQIVND (reference sequence). V lost 6 bases and J lost 6, with 15 bases in between. There are 15 residues in the CDR3. The CDR3 DNA reads as TGTGCCAGTAGCCAAAGTGGGGGGGGTAATTCACCCCTCCACTTT. It codes for CASSQSGGGNSPLHF.

This clone has a handful of counts. The chain has TRBV2 and TRBJ1-5; perhaps TRBD1 as D (6 bases). Germline loops: CDR1 SNHLY, CDR2 FYNNEI. V was shortened by 6 bases and J by 1 base, with 13 bases between the two germline ends. The CDR3 consists of 15 residues. The CDR3 DNA follows: TGTGCCAGCAGGTTAGACAGGAAGAGCAATCAGCCCCAGCATTTT. It translates to CASRLDRKSNQPQHF.

This chain uses TRBV5-6 with TRBJ2-1; 10 nucleotides line up with TRBD2. V trimming: 2 bases; J trimming: 8 bases; junction bases outside the gene matches: 7. Germline CDR1 is SGHDT and CDR2 is YYEEEE. This CDR3 is 15 amino acids long. CDR3 in amino acids: CASSFSASGGYEQFF. CDR3 bases: TGTGCCAGCAGCTTTTCGGCTAGCGGGGGTTATGAGCAGTTCTTC.

This chain uses TRBV29-1 with TRBJ2-3; 9 positions agree with TRBD1. Germline V lookup: CDR1 SQVTM, CDR2 ANQGSEA. After removal of 6 bases from V and 0 bases from J, the junction contained 4 bases not matched to a gene. CDR3 length equals 14 residues. Written as DNA, the CDR3 is TGCAGCGTACGTGGGACAGGGAGCACAGATACGCAGTATTTT. It encodes CSVRGTGSTDTQYF.

The rearrangement joins TRBV28 to TRBJ2-2; tentatively, D is TRBD1 (6 bases). With 2 bases removed from V and 0 bases from J, the gap between germline ends came to 16 bases. This CDR3 has 18 amino acids. Germline CDR1 is MDHEN and CDR2 is SYDVKM. The CDR3 DNA follows: TGTGCCAGCAGTTTAACCTTAGAAGGGGGATCGAACACCGGGGAGCTGTTTTTT. Translating it yields CASSLTLEGGSNTGELFF. The full variable domain, rest sourced from reference TRBV28 and TRBJ2-2, is DVKVTQSSRYLVKRTGEKVFLECVQDMDHENMFWYRQDPGLGLRLIYFSYDVKMKEKGDIPEGYSVSREKKERFSLILESASTNQTSMYLCASSLTLEGGSNTGELFFGEGSRLTVL.

The chain has TRBV28 and TRBJ2-6; possibly TRBD2 for D (6 bases). The CDR3 contains 17 residues. Trimming shortened V by 3 bases and J by 0 bases, and 12 bases separated the two germline ends. Germline values: CDR1 MDHEN, CDR2 SYDVKM. The CDR3 is CASSFPGTRSGANVLTF. DNA of the CDR3: TGTGCCAGCAGTTTCCCAGGGACTCGCTCTGGGGCCAACGTCCTGACTTTC.

This sequence joins TRBV5-4 and TRBJ2-1, with 14 bases lining up with TRBD2. Losses at the gene ends were 4 bases for V and 0 bases for J; bases not matched to a gene: 6. This CDR3 has 18 residues. Germline CDR1 and CDR2: SGHNT and YYREEE (reference sequence). The CDR3 DNA sequence: TGTGCCAGCAGCCAGGGACTAGCGGGGGTCGGCTCCTACAATGAGCAGTTCTTC. Translated: CASSQGLAGVGSYNEQFF.

The chain links TRBV15 to TRBJ2-7; D is possibly TRBD1 (7 bases). CDR1 and CDR2 from the germline V gene are LNHNV and YYDKDF (reference sequence). V lost 1 base to trimming and J lost 0 bases, with 13 bases between them. The CDR3 consists of 16 residues. CDR3 bases: TGTGCCACCAGCAGAGGCGGGACAGCTTCCTCCTACGAGCAGTACTTC. Protein: CATSRGGTASSYEQYF.

The chain carries TRBV6-1 and TRBJ2-1; unclear D gene. Per germline, CDR1 MNHNS and CDR2 SASEGT. V lost 3 bases and J lost 0, with 9 bases in between. The CDR3 is 15 amino acids. The CDR3 reads CASSDPRNSYNEQFF. The CDR3 nucleotides are TGTGCCAGCAGTGATCCCAGGAACTCCTACAATGAGCAGTTCTTC.

This chain uses TRBV25-1 with TRBJ2-3, with a weak D call TRBD1 (5 bases). V was pared by 7 bases and J by 0 bases, with 14 bases between. Germline loops: CDR1 MGHDK, CDR2 SYGVNS. CDR3 length: 15 residues. For the CDR3, the DNA is TGTGCCAGCAACCCGACAGCCACTAGCACAGATACGCAGTATTTT. Translation: CASNPTATSTDTQYF.

The J gene is TRBJ1-2, the V gene TRBV6-1; TRBD1 aligns across 8 bases. The CDR3 length is 15 residues. Germline V gene data show CDR1 as MNHNS and CDR2 as SASEGT. The V and J ends lost 2 bases and 3 bases, in that order; junction bases with no gene match: 5. CDR3 sequence: CASSELPDRDYGYTF. The CDR3 DNA is TGTGCCAGCAGTGAACTCCCGGACAGGGACTATGGCTACACCTTC.

The chain carries TRBV18 and TRBJ1-4; TRBD1 might be the D (6 bases). V dropped 1 base and J dropped 10 bases, with 16 bases sitting between them. The CDR3 is 15 amino acids. CDR1 and CDR2 from the germline V gene are KGHSH and LQKENI. The CDR3 spells CASSPLRQEVGKLFF. The DNA of the CDR3 is TGTGCCAGCTCACCACTAAGACAGGAGGTTGGAAAACTGTTTTTT.

The V call is TRBV27, the J call TRBJ2-3; TRBD1 is a possible D gene (5 bases). The CDR3 runs to 12 residues. Germline CDR1 and CDR2: MNHEY and SMNVEV (reference sequence). V gave up 3 bases and J gave up 8 bases, with 9 bases separating them. The CDR3 is CASSFLQGTQYF. Written as DNA, the CDR3 is TGTGCCAGCAGTTTCCTCCAGGGTACGCAGTATTTT.

V gene TRBV6-1 combines with J gene TRBJ1-5; 10 positions match TRBD1. Germline loops: CDR1 MNHNS, CDR2 SASEGT. The CDR3 length is 17 residues. V gave up 0 bases and J gave up 4 bases; unmatched junction bases: 6. The CDR3 spells CASSEAGTGVPNQPQHF. As DNA, the CDR3 is TGTGCCAGCAGTGAAGCAGGGACAGGGGTGCCGAATCAGCCCCAGCATTTT.

V usage is TRBV2 and J usage is TRBJ1-5, with 7 bases that match TRBD1. The V gene end was trimmed by 5 bases and the J gene end by 7 bases; junction bases not matched to a gene: 5. This CDR3 is built from 13 residues. Germline V gene lookup returns CDR1 SNHLY and CDR2 FYNNEI. The CDR3 DNA follows: TGTGCCAGCAGTCCGACAGGGAAACAGCCCCAGCATTTT. Translating it yields CASSPTGKQPQHF.

The rearrangement links TRBV6-1 to TRBJ2-5; 11 bases agree with TRBD2. V lost 3 bases, J lost 5 bases, and 5 bases stayed unmatched. This CDR3 is built from 15 residues. The germline V gene encodes CDR1 MNHNS and CDR2 SASEGT. The CDR3 is CASSELAGGGETQYF. The CDR3 nucleotides are TGTGCCAGCAGTGAGCTAGCGGGGGGAGGTGAGACCCAGTACTTC.

The chain has TRBV28 and TRBJ1-2, with a tentative D call TRBD1 (5 bases). V was pared by 5 bases and J by 8 bases, with 9 bases between. The CDR3 is 11 residues long. From germline, CDR1 is MDHEN and CDR2 SYDVKM. CDR3 DNA: TGTGCCAGCAGTATTCAGGGCGGCTACACCTTC. Translated: CASSIQGGYTF.

The chain employs TRBV28 and TRBJ1-5; a possible D gene is TRBD1 (5 bases). Germline CDR1 MDHEN, CDR2 SYDVKM. The CDR3 runs 14 residues. V was clipped by 8 bases and J by 0 bases, with 11 bases between them. The CDR3 DNA reads TGTGCCAGCGGGGGGTTTTATAGCAATCAGCCCCAGCATTTT. Translating it yields CASGGFYSNQPQHF.